What follows are 20 T cell receptor beta chains derived from one specimen sequenced in a study of T cell clonality in common variable immunodeficiency. Repertoires were generated with immunoSEQ multiplex PCR, while TCRdb's copy carries only in-frame clones and drops some. The sample includes around 30,000 clones, none of them occurring once. These receptors' targets are unknown. Study-level results: In common variable immunodeficiency, TCR beta chains reportedly carried fewer deletions and N-nucleotide insertions.

Sequencing was performed on peripheral blood mononuclear cells. The receptors stem from a human donor with common variable immunodeficiency.

This clone was recorded many times. The read finishes 3 residues shy of the CDR3 end, and the germline J gene is used to complete it. The J gene is TRBJ1-1, the V gene TRBV20-1, with D possibly TRBD1 on 5 matching bases. Germline V gene data show CDR1 as DFQATT and CDR2 as SNEGSKA (reference sequence). With 7 bases removed from V and 2 bases from J, the gap between germline ends came to 17 bases. This CDR3 has 14 amino acids. CDR3: CSGALLQVNTEAFF. Incomplete CDR3 DNA: TGCAGTGGCGCGCTCTTACAGGTTAACACTGAA.

This clone has at least ten counts. The CDR3 end is not reached by the read, which stops 3 residues before it; the germline J gene fills it in. The rearrangement links TRBV29-1 to TRBJ1-5; D possibly corresponds to TRBD1 (5 bases). Germline-derived CDR1 and CDR2 are SQVTM and ANQGSEA. V lost 8 bases, J lost 5 bases, and 22 bases lay in between. The CDR3 runs to 15 residues. CDR3 DNA (partial): TGCAGCTCTAGAGGGCGACACGGGGGTGATCAGCCC. Translating gives CSSRGRHGGDQP. The whole CDR3 sequence reads CSSRGRHGGDQPQHF.

This clone was seen a few times. Sequencing ends 3 residues short of the CDR3 end; the germline J gene provides the rest. The chain joins TRBV7-9 to TRBJ2-5; TRBD2 might be the D (6 bases). Trimming pared 6 bases from V and 2 bases from J, leaving 16 bases between. Germline V CDR1 and CDR2: SEHNR, FQNEAQ (reference sequence). The CDR3 contains 15 residues. The covered CDR3 bases are TGTGCCAGCAGTATTCATAGCGGTCCTCAAGAGACC. This encodes CASSIHSGPQET. The full CDR3 is CASSIHSGPQETQYF.

This clone was observed at least ten times. Germline is not matched at one junction end, which may reflect a read error. The read falls 3 residues short of the CDR3 end, and the missing part is taken from the germline J gene. The chain is built from TRBV4-2 and TRBJ2-1; D ambiguous. The germline V gene has CDR1 LGHNA and CDR2 YNFKEQ. The CDR3 contains 15 residues. The part of the CDR3 DNA that was read is TGCGCCAGCAGCCAAGATAGGGCCAGCCGAAATGAG. This encodes CASSQDRASRNE. Given in full, the CDR3 is CASSQDRASRNEQFF.

This clone has more than one count but fewer than ten. From the germline J gene comes the end of the CDR3, since the read stops 3 residues before it. The chain links TRBV7-2 to TRBJ2-2; possibly TRBD1 for D (6 bases). Trimming took off 3 bases at V and 3 bases at J, with 8 bases between the two ends. This CDR3 comprises 14 residues. The germline gives CDR1 SGHTA, CDR2 FQGNSA. The CDR3 reads CASSLTGYTGELFF. The CDR3 bases that were read are TGTGCCAGCAGCTTGACAGGTTACACCGGGGAG. The whole variable domain, filled in from reference TRBV7-2 and TRBJ2-2, reads GAGVSQSPSNKVTEKGKDVELRCDPISGHTALYWYRQSLGQGLEFLIYFQGNSAPDKSGLPSDRFSAERTGGSVSTLTIQRTQQEDSAVYLCASSLTGYTGELFFGEGSRLTVL.

Only a few counts were recorded for this clone. This chain's CDR3 is CASSSLGTGGSYEQYF. The part of the CDR3 DNA that was read is TGTGCCAGTAGTTCCCTCGGGACAGGGGGCTCCTACGAG. This chain joins TRBV19 and TRBJ2-7; 11 bases are a match to TRBD1. The read ends 3 residues shy of where the CDR3 ends; the end is completed using the germline J gene. Germline CDR1 LNHDA, CDR2 SQIVND (reference sequence). The CDR3 is 16 residues long. The V segment lost 5 bases and the J segment 0 bases; nucleotides outside the gene matches: 6.

The CDR3 DNA, read in part, is TGTGCCAGCAGCCGAGCCGGACTAACCGCCTACAATGAG. Translated: CASSRAGLTAYNE. The complete CDR3 sequence is CASSRAGLTAYNEQFF. The chain couples TRBV7-3 to TRBJ2-1, with D maybe TRBD2 (6 bases). The CDR3 end is not reached by the read, which stops 3 residues before it; the germline J gene fills it in. CDR3 length: 16 residues. Germline V lookup: CDR1 SGHTA, CDR2 FQGTGA. V was shortened by 5 bases and J by 2 bases, with 16 bases between the two germline ends.

As concerns this clone: Sequencing ends 3 residues short of the CDR3 end; the germline J gene provides the rest. This chain connects TRBV19 to TRBJ1-1, with TRBD1 matching 7 bases. V lost 6 bases, J lost 4 bases, and 8 bases stayed unmatched. CDR3 length equals 14 residues. Germline values: CDR1 LNHDA, CDR2 SQIVND (reference sequence). Incomplete CDR3 DNA: TGTGCCAGTAGACCCCCACAGGGGAGCACTGAA. Amino acids: CASRPPQGSTE. The whole CDR3 reads CASRPPQGSTEAFF.

Many counts were recorded for this clone. The CDR3 is cut off 3 residues early in the read; its end comes from the germline J gene. This chain uses TRBV5-1 with TRBJ1-1; the D gene is possibly TRBD1 (5 bases). Per germline, CDR1 SGHRS and CDR2 YFSETQ. The CDR3 consists of 13 residues. V was clipped by 5 bases and J by 1 base, with 9 bases between them. CDR3 protein: CASRQVRNTEAFF. The CDR3 bases that were read are TGCGCCAGCAGACAGGTTAGGAACACTGAA.

This clone was counted many times. Sequencing ends 3 residues short of the CDR3 end; the germline J gene provides the rest. The chain uses TRBV6-2 or TRBV6-3 and TRBJ2-7; maybe TRBD2 (6 bases). The CDR3 contains 15 residues. Germline CDR1 is MNHEY and CDR2 is SVGEGT. Trimming left V 0 bases short and J 4 bases short, with 13 bases between. This CDR3 is CASSYSRGLDYEQYF. The part of the CDR3 DNA that was read is TGTGCCAGCAGTTACTCGAGGGGACTGGATTACGAG.

A few counts support this clone. The CDR3 end lies 3 residues beyond the end of the read and is filled in from the germline J gene. The chain recombines TRBV20-1 with TRBJ1-5; 9 positions match TRBD1. The CDR3 has 15 residues. CDR1 and CDR2 from the germline V gene are DFQATT and SNEGSKA (reference sequence). The V segment lost 6 bases and the J segment 0 bases; nucleotides outside the gene matches: 6. The CDR3 here is CSAPTGGGSNQPQHF. The DNA read from the CDR3 is TGCAGTGCACCGACAGGGGGTGGTAGCAATCAGCCC.

Incomplete CDR3 DNA: TGTGCCAGCAGTTGGGCTCGGGGAGTGAGGACTGAA. Translation: CASSWARGVRTE. The CDR3 in its entirety is CASSWARGVRTEAFF. The rearrangement uses TRBV6-2 or TRBV6-3 and TRBJ1-1; D is unresolved. The sequenced fragment ends 3 residues before the CDR3 boundary, so the rest is inferred from the germline J gene. Germline lookup yields CDR1 MNHEY and CDR2 SVGEGT. Trimming took 4 bases from V and 5 from J, leaving 17 bases between them. The CDR3 loop spans 15 amino acids.

Concerning this clone itself: The read finishes 3 residues shy of the CDR3 end, and the germline J gene is used to complete it. The V call is TRBV5-5, the J call TRBJ2-4; D remains ambiguous. Trimming pared 4 bases from V and 0 bases from J, leaving 11 bases between. This CDR3 has 15 residues. The germline V gene encodes CDR1 SGHKS and CDR2 YYEKEE (reference sequence). The covered CDR3 bases are TGTGCCAGCAGCCCCCCCTGGCTAGCCAAAAACATT. Protein: CASSPPWLAKNI. The complete CDR3 sequence is CASSPPWLAKNIQYF.

Points on this clone: Coverage ceases 3 residues before the CDR3 finishes, and the germline J gene fills in the end. The V gene is TRBV7-6, the J gene TRBJ2-7; 12 nucleotides align to TRBD1. There are 16 residues in the CDR3. V was clipped by 5 bases and J by 2 bases; unmatched bases: 7. Germline V CDR1 and CDR2: SGHVS, FNYEAQ. Partial CDR3 DNA: TGTGCCAGCAGCACTCCCAGGGACAGGGGGCCCTACGAG. Translated: CASSTPRDRGPYE. The entire CDR3 protein reads CASSTPRDRGPYEQYF.

Comments on this clone: The DNA ends 3 residues before the CDR3 does, and the rest of the CDR3 is filled in from the germline J gene. The chain combines TRBV30 with TRBJ1-4; TRBD1 is a possible D gene (6 bases). Per the germline V gene, CDR1 is GTSNPN and CDR2 is SVGIG (reference sequence). V was trimmed by 3 bases and J by 8 bases, leaving 10 bases between them. The CDR3 runs 12 residues. CDR3 residues: CAWRETGEKLFF. The part of the CDR3 DNA that was read is TGTGCCTGGAGGGAAACAGGGGAAAAA.

This clone appeared many times. The read is 3 residues too short to cover the CDR3 end, so that end is filled in from the germline J gene. The chain recombines TRBV29-1 with TRBJ1-1; TRBD1 aligns across 7 bases. CDR3 size: 13 residues. In germline, CDR1 is SQVTM, CDR2 ANQGSEA. CDR3: CSVERTGEWRAFF. CDR3 bases read: TGCAGCGTTGAACGCACAGGGGAGTGGAGA.

This clone was observed a handful of times. The read ends 3 residues before the CDR3 terminus; that terminus is restored from the germline J gene. V usage is TRBV11-2 and J usage is TRBJ1-1; D remains ambiguous. The length of the CDR3 is 14 residues. Trimming removed 3 bases at V and 4 bases at J, with 12 bases between. CDR1 is SGHAT, CDR2 FQNNGV, per germline. The CDR3 region is CASSFSSTGTEAFF. CDR3 DNA (partial): TGTGCCAGCAGCTTTTCTTCGACGGGCACTGAA.

This clone has ten or more counts. The CDR3 protein is CASSLGGVTDTQYF. The CDR3 bases that were read are TGCGCCAGCAGCTTAGGGGGAGTAACAGATACG. The rearrangement joins TRBV5-1 to TRBJ2-3; D may be TRBD1 (6 bases). The CDR3 end lies 3 residues beyond the end of the read and is filled in from the germline J gene. The CDR3 has 14 amino acids. CDR1 SGHRS and CDR2 YFSETQ come from the germline V gene. Deletions cut 2 bases from V and 3 bases from J, with 10 bases between.

This clone was seen repeatedly, ten times or more. The CDR3 extends 3 residues past the end of the read, so its final part is completed from the germline J gene. This sequence joins TRBV12-3 or TRBV12-4 and TRBJ2-4; 7 bases agree with TRBD2. The J segment lost 6 bases and the V segment lost 6 bases, leaving 8 bases of the junction unmatched. The CDR3 loop spans 14 amino acids. CDR3 bases read: TGTGCCAGCAGCCTCGGGGTAGCGGGAAACATT. As protein: CASSLGVAGNI. The full CDR3 protein is CASSLGVAGNIQYF.

This clone came up many times. With the read ending 3 residues before the CDR3 end, the germline J gene is used to fill in that end. This chain links TRBV5-1 with TRBJ2-5; 9 bases line up with TRBD2. The CDR3 covers 16 residues. Germline CDR1 SGHRS, CDR2 YFSETQ. Trimming at V came to 2 bases and at J to 0 bases, leaving 5 bases not matched to a gene. CDR3 DNA, as far as it was read: TGCGCCAGCAGCTTTCGTCTAGCGGGGAACCAAGAGACC. It translates to CASSFRLAGNQET. The full CDR3 is CASSFRLAGNQETQYF.